The 6 T cell receptor beta chains listed next were all sequenced from one sample in a study of shared clonotypes between healthy human individuals. Here immunoSEQ multiplex PCR was the method, and the copy in TCRdb shows in-frame clones only, minus some. The sample contains millions of clones, 95% of which appear only once. Sequencing was carried out using naive CD4+ T cells sorted from blood. Specified subset: CD45RA+ positively selected. Receptors were obtained from a man between 18 and 29 years old in good health.

The chain combines TRBV4-3 with TRBJ2-7; TRBD1 matches 8 bases. The V gene end was trimmed by 0 bases and the J gene end by 4 bases; junction bases not matched to a gene: 17. CDR3 length equals 19 residues. From germline, CDR1 is LGHNA and CDR2 YSLEER. The CDR3 DNA follows: TGCGCCAGCAGCCAAGAGTGGGGGACAGGTACCGTTAGCCGATACGAGCAGTACTTC. This codes for CASSQEWGTGTVSRYEQYF.

This chain uses TRBV18 with TRBJ2-7, with TRBD1 matching over 9 bases. The CDR3 runs 16 residues. V lost 4 bases, J lost 4 bases, and 11 bases stayed unmatched. Germline V lookup: CDR1 KGHSH, CDR2 LQKENI. The CDR3 is CASSLTSSGQGYEQYF. CDR3 DNA: TGTGCCAGCTCACTTACTTCTTCGGGACAGGGTTACGAGCAGTACTTC. Complete variable domain (other parts from reference TRBV18 and TRBJ2-7): NAGVMQNPRHLVRRRGQEARLRCSPMKGHSHVYWYRQLPEEGLKFMVYLQKENIIDESGMPKERFSAEFPKEGPSILRIQQVVRGDSAAYFCASSLTSSGQGYEQYFGPGTRLTVT.

The CDR3: CSVDLTSTDTQYF. Here the CDR3 DNA reads TGCAGCGTTGACCTCACCAGCACAGATACGCAGTATTTT. The chain recombines TRBV29-1 with TRBJ2-3, with no clear D. Trimming removed 3 bases at V and 0 bases at J, with 7 bases between. This CDR3 spans 13 amino acids. Germline V gives CDR1 SQVTM, CDR2 ANQGSEA.

This chain links TRBV15 with TRBJ2-1, with 7 nucleotides matching TRBD1. The V and J ends lost 0 bases and 5 bases, in that order; junction bases with no gene match: 4. This CDR3 region has 15 residues. The V gene's germline CDR1 is LNHNV and CDR2 YYDKDF (reference sequence). The CDR3 reads CATSRDRDRNNEQFF. The CDR3 DNA is TGTGCCACCAGCAGAGACCGGGACAGAAACAATGAGCAGTTCTTC.

This sequence joins TRBV27 and TRBJ1-6; D not certain. CDR1 MNHEY and CDR2 SMNVEV come from the germline V gene (reference sequence). This CDR3 contains 13 residues. Trimming took off 1 base at V and 9 bases at J, with 7 bases between the two ends. CDR3 protein: CASSLLRGSPLHF. The CDR3 DNA reads as TGTGCCAGCAGTTTATTACGGGGTTCACCCCTCCACTTT.

CDR3 amino acids: CASTSGGYYGYTF. The CDR3 DNA follows: TGTGCCAGCACCTCGGGGGGGTACTATGGCTACACCTTC. The J gene is TRBJ1-2, the V gene TRBV5-4; D might be TRBD1 (5 bases). V gave up 6 bases and J gave up 3 bases, with 12 bases separating them. There are 13 residues in the CDR3. Germline V gene lookup returns CDR1 SGHNT and CDR2 YYREEE (reference sequence).